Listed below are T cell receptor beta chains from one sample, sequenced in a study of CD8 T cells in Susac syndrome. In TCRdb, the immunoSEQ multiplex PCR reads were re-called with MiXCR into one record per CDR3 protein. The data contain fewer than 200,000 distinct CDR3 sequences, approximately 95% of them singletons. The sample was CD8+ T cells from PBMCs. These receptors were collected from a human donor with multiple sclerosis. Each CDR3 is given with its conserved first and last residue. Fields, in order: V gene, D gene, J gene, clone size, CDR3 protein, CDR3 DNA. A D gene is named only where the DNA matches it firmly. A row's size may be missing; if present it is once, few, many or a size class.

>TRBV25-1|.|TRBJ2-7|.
CASSGGEQYF
TGTGCCAGCAGTGGAGGCGAGCAGTACTTC
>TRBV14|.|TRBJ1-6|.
CARWGWGYNSPLHF
TGTGCCAGATGGGGTTGGGGGTATAATTCACCCCTCCACTTT
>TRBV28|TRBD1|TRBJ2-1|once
CASSYQTFKTGVALPEQFF
TGTGCCAGCAGTTACCAAACGTTCAAGACAGGGGTGGCCTTACCGGAGCAGTTCTTC
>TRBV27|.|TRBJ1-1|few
CASRSGGTEAFF
TGTGCCAGCAGGTCCGGTGGTACTGAAGCTTTCTTT
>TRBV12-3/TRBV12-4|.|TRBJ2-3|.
CASSWTTDTQYF
TGTGCCAGCAGTTGGACGACAGATACGCAGTATTTT
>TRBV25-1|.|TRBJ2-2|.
CASSGVVPGELFF
TGTGCCAGCAGTGGCGTAGTCCCCGGGGAGCTGTTTTTT
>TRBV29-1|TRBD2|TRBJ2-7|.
CSGVQTSGGTIYEQYF
TGCAGCGGCGTGCAGACTAGCGGGGGGACTATCTACGAGCAGTACTTC
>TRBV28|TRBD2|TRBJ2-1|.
CASSTGTSAPALNEQFF
TGTGCCAGCAGCACCGGGACTAGCGCCCCGGCGCTGAATGAGCAGTTCTTC
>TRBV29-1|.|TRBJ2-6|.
CSVVGRVSGANVLTF
TGCAGCGTTGTAGGCAGGGTCTCTGGGGCCAACGTCCTGACTTTC
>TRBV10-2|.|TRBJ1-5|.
CASSSLQTQPQHF
TGCGCCAGCAGCTCGTTACAGACTCAGCCCCAGCATTTT
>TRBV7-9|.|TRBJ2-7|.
CASSMSYEQYF
TGTGCCAGCAGCATGTCGTACGAGCAGTACTTC
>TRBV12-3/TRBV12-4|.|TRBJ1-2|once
CASSLGKGKSQDYGYTF
TGTGCCAGCAGTTTAGGGAAGGGTAAAAGTCAGGACTATGGCTACACCTTC
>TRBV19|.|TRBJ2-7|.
CASSITGVYEQYF
TGTGCCAGTAGTATAACAGGAGTCTACGAGCAGTACTTC
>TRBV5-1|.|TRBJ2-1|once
CASSAESGPYNEQFF
TGCGCCAGCAGCGCGGAGAGTGGACCCTACAATGAGCAGTTCTTC
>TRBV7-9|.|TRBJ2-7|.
CASSLESDEQYF
TGTGCCAGCAGCTTAGAATCGGACGAGCAGTACTTC
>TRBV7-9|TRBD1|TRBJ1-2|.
CASSSFGQEAYGYTF
TGTGCCAGCAGCTCCTTTGGACAGGAGGCCTATGGCTACACCTTC
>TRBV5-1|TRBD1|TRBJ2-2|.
CASSMYGTGDTNTGELFF
TGCGCCAGCAGCATGTACGGGACAGGGGATACTAACACCGGGGAGCTGTTTTTT
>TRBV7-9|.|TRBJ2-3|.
CASSHPQKDTQYF
TGTGCCAGCAGCCATCCACAGAAAGATACGCAGTATTTT
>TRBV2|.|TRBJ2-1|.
CASSDPGLNNEQFF
TGTGCCAGCAGTGACCCAGGATTAAACAATGAGCAGTTCTTC
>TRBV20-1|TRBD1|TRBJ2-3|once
CSASRDRDTDTQYF
TGCAGTGCTAGCCGGGACAGGGACACAGATACGCAGTATTTT
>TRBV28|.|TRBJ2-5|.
CASSLFQGKLETQYF
TGTGCCAGCAGTTTATTCCAGGGGAAGCTGGAGACCCAGTACTTC
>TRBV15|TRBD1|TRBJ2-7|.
CATSSERTGAYEQYF
TGTGCCACCAGCAGTGAGCGGACAGGGGCCTACGAGCAGTACTTC
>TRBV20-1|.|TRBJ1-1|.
CSVLRHLTTEAFF
TGCAGTGTCCTGAGACACCTAACCACTGAAGCTTTCTTT
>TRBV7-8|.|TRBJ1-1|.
CASSLVGRLPEAFF
TGTGCCAGCAGCTTAGTCGGGAGGCTCCCTGAAGCTTTCTTT
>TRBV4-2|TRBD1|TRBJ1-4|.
CASSQSPYRPDRGVEKLFF
TGTGCCAGCAGCCAATCTCCCTACCGCCCAGACAGGGGTGTTGAAAAACTGTTTTTT
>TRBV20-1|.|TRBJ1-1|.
CSARLDTSFEAFF
TGCAGTGCTCGCCTGGACACCTCCTTTGAAGCTTTCTTT
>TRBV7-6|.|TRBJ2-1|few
CASSLDRSYNEQFF
TGTGCCAGCAGCTTAGATCGCAGCTACAATGAGCAGTTCTTC
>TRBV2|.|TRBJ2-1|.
CASSRRVIWYNEQFF
TGTGCCAGCAGTCGCAGGGTAATATGGTACAATGAGCAGTTCTTC
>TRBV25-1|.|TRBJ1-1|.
CASSEWDQSEAFF
TGTGCCAGCAGTGAATGGGACCAAAGCGAAGCTTTCTTT
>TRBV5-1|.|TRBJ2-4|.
CASSWDFQNIAKNIQYF
TGCGCCAGCAGCTGGGACTTCCAGAATATAGCCAAAAACATTCAGTACTTC
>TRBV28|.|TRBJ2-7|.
CASSFGKGYEQYF
TGTGCCAGCAGTTTCGGGAAGGGCTACGAGCAGTACTTC
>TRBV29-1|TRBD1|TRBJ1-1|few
CSDRTGEMNTEAFF
TGCAGCGACCGGACAGGCGAGATGAACACTGAAGCTTTCTTT
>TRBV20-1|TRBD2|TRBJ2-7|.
CSAGTSESYEQYF
TGCAGTGCAGGGACTAGCGAATCCTACGAGCAGTACTTC
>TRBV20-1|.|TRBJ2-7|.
CSALGTGGGATFGYEQYF
TGCAGTGCTTTGGGAACAGGTGGGGGGGCAACCTTCGGCTACGAGCAGTACTTC
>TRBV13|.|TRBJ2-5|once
CASSLGLAPKGAEQTQYF
TGTGCCAGCAGCTTGGGATTAGCGCCCAAGGGAGCAGAACAGACCCAGTACTTC
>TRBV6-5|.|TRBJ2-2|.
CASSYSAGELFF
TGTGCCAGCAGTTACAGCGCCGGGGAGCTGTTTTTT
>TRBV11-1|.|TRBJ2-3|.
CASSFPGSTDTQYF
TGTGCCAGCAGCTTTCCAGGTAGCACAGATACGCAGTATTTT
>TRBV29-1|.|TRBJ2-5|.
CSVEGGTEYQETQYF
TGCAGCGTTGAAGGGGGTACTGAGTACCAAGAGACCCAGTACTTC
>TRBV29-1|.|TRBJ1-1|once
CSVTPGGTEAFF
TGCAGCGTTACCCCGGGGGGCACTGAAGCTTTCTTT
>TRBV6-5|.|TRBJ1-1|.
CASSYVANTEAFF
TGTGCCAGCAGTTACGTGGCTAACACTGAAGCTTTCTTT
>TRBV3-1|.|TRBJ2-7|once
CASSQDPSTSGLSGYEQYF
TGTGCCAGCAGCCAAGATCCTTCCACCTCCGGTCTTTCGGGCTACGAGCAGTACTTC
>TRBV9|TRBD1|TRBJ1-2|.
CASSVTGTGYGYTF
TGTGCCAGCAGCGTAACCGGGACAGGCTATGGCTACACCTTC
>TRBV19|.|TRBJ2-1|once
CASSIGPGDEQFF
TGTGCCAGTAGTATAGGTCCGGGAGATGAGCAGTTCTTC
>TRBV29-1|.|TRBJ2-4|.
CSVEVKARTRGIQYF
TGCAGCGTTGAAGTCAAAGCCCGGACCCGTGGCATTCAGTACTTC
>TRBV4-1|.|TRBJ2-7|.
CASSPPGRGFDEQYF
TGCGCCAGCAGCCCCCCGGGACGGGGATTCGACGAGCAGTACTTC
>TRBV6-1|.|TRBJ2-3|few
CASSPARGGDTQYF
TGTGCCAGCAGTCCCGCAAGAGGGGGAGATACGCAGTATTTT
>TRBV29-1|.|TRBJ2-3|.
CSVETDTQYF
TGCAGCGTTGAAACGGATACGCAGTATTTT
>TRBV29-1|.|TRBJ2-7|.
CSVVTPSTYEQYF
TGCAGCGTTGTAACCCCGTCGACTTACGAGCAGTACTTC
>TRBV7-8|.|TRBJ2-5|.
CASTDYRDSGETQYF
TGTGCCAGCACAGACTACCGGGACTCCGGTGAGACCCAGTACTTC
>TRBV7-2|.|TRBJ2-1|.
CASSFAGSPYNEQFF
TGTGCCAGCAGCTTCGCAGGATCGCCCTACAATGAGCAGTTCTTC
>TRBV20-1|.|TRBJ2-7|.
CSARYLHGYGQYF
TGCAGTGCTAGATATCTTCACGGGTACGGGCAGTACTTC
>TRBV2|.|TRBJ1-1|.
CASRTLDTEAFF
TGTGCCAGCAGGACTCTAGACACTGAAGCTTTCTTT
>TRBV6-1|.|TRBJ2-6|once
CASSEARQASNVLTF
TGTGCCAGCAGTGAAGCCCGACAGGCGTCCAACGTCCTGACTTTC
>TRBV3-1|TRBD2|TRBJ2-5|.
CASSQDRSVAGVETQYF
TGTGCCAGCAGCCAAGATCGCTCGGTAGCGGGGGTGGAGACCCAGTACTTC